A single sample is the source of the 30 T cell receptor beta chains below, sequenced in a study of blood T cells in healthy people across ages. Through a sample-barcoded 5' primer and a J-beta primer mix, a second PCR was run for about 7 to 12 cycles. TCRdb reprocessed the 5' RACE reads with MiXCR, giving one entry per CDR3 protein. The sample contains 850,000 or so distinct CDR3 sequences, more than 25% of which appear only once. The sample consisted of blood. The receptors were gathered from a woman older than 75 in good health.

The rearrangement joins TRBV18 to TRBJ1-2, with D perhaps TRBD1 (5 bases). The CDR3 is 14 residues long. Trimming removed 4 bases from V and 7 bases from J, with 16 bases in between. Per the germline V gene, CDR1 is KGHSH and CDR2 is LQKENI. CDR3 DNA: TGTGCCAGCTCACTAGGACAAGGCTCTGCTGGCTACACCTTC. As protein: CASSLGQGSAGYTF.

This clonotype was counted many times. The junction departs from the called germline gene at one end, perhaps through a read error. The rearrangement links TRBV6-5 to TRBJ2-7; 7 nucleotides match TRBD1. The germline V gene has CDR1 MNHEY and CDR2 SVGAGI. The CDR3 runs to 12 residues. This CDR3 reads CASSSQGDEQYF. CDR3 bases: TGCGCCAGCAGCTCTCAGGGGGACGAGCAGTACTTC.

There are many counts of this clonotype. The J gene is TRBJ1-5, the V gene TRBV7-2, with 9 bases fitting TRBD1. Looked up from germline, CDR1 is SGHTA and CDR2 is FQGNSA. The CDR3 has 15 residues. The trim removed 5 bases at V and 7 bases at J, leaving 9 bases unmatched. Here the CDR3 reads CASSTLDRGGQPQHF. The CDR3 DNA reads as TGTGCCAGCAGCACCTTGGACAGGGGCGGGCAGCCCCAGCATTTT.

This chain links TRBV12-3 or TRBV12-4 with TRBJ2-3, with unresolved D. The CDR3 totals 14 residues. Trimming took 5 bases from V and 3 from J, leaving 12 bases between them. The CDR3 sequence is CASSPGARTDTQYF. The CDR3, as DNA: TGTGCCAGCAGTCCAGGAGCGAGAACAGATACGCAGTATTTT.

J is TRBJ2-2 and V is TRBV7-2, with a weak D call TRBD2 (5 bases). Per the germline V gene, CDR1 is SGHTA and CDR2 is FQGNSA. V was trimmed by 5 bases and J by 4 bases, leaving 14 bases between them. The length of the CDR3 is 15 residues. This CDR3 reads CASSLGVVSTGELFF. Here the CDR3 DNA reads TGTGCCAGCAGCCTCGGGGTTGTGAGCACCGGGGAGCTGTTTTTT.

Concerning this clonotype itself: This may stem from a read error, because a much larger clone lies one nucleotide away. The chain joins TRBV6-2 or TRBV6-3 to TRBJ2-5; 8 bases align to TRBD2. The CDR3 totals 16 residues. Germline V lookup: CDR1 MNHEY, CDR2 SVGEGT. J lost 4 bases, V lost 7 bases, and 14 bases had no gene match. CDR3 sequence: CASIAAGVWYRETQYF. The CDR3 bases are TGTGCCAGCATTGCAGCGGGGGTTTGGTACCGAGAGACCCAGTACTTC.

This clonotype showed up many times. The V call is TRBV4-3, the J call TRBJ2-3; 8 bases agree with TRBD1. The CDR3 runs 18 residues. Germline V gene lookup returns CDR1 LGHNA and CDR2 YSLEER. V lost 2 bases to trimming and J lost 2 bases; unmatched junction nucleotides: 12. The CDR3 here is CASSQKELTGGFTDTQYF. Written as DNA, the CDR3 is TGCGCCAGCAGCCAAAAAGAACTCACAGGGGGATTCACAGATACGCAGTATTTT.

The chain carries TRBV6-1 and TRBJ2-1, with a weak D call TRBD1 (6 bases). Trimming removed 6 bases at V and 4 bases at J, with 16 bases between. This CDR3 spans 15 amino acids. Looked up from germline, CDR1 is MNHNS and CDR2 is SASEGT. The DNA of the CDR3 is TGTGCCAGCAGAATGGACAGACCTACTTACAATGAGCAGTTCTTC. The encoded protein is CASRMDRPTYNEQFF.

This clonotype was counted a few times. The CDR3 coding sequence is TGTGCCAGCAGCCCCGCGGGGGACCCGTCGGGGACCCAGTACTTC. Encoded protein: CASSPAGDPSGTQYF. The chain links TRBV21-1 to TRBJ2-5; the listed D gene, TRBD2, was not tested against the DNA. TRBV21-1 is annotated as a pseudogene. This CDR3 comprises 15 residues.

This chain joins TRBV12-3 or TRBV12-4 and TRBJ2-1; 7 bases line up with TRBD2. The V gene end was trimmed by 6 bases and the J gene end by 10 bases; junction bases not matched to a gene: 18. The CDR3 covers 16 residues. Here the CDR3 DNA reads TGTGCCAGCAGCCAGCTGACTAGCAGATTTAAGGGGGAGCAGTTCTTC. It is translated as CASSQLTSRFKGEQFF.

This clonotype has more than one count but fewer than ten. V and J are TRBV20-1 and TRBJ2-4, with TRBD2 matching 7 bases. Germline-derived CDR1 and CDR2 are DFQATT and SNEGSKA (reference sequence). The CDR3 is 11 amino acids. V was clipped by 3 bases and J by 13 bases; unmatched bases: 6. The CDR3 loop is CSARAGDGQYF. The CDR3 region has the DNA TGCAGTGCTAGGGCGGGAGATGGGCAGTACTTC.

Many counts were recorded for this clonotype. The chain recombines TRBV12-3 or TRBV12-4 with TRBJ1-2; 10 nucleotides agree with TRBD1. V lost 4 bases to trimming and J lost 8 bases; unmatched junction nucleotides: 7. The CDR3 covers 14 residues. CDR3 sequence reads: CASSSTGGTGGYTF. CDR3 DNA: TGTGCCAGCAGTTCGACAGGGGGCACGGGAGGCTACACCTTC.

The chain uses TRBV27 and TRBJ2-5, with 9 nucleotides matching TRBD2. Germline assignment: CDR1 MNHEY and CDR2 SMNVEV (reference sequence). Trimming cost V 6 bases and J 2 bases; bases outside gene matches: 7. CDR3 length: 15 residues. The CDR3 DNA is TGTGCCAGCAGAGCCTTGCGGGAGGGTCAAGAGACCCAGTACTTC. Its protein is CASRALREGQETQYF.

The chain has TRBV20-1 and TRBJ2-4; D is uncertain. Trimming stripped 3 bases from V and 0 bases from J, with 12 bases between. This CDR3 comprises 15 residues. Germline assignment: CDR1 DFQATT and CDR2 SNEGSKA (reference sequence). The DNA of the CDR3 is TGCAGTGCTAGCAAGGGAACCCTAGCCAAAAACATTCAGTACTTC. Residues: CSASKGTLAKNIQYF.

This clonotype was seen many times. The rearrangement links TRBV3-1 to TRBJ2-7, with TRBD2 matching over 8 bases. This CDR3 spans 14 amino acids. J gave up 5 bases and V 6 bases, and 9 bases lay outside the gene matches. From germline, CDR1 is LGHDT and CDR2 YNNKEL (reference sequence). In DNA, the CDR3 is TGTGCCAGCAGACTTAGCGGGGTCATCCACGAGCAGTACTTC. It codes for CASRLSGVIHEQYF.

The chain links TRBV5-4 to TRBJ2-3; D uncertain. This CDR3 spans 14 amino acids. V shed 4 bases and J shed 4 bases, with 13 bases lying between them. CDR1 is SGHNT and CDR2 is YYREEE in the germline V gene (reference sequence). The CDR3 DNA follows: TGTGCCAGCAGCACAACAAAGACGGCAGATACGCAGTATTTT. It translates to CASSTTKTADTQYF.

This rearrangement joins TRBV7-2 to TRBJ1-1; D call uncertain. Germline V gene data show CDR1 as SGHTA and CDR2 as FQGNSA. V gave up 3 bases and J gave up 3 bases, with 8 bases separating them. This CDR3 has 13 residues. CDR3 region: CASSFEVDTEAFF. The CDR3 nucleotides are TGTGCCAGCAGCTTTGAGGTCGACACTGAAGCTTTCTTT. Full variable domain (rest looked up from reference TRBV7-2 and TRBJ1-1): GAGVSQSPSNKVTEKGKDVELRCDPISGHTALYWYRQSLGQGLEFLIYFQGNSAPDKSGLPSDRFSAERTGGSVSTLTIQRTQQEDSAVYLCASSFEVDTEAFFGQGTRLTVV.

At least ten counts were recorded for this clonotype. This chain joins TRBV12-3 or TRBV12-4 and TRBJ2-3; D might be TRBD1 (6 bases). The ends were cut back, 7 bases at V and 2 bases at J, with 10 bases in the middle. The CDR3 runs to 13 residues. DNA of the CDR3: TGTGCCAGCAATGGACAGTCCACAGATACGCAGTATTTT. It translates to CASNGQSTDTQYF.

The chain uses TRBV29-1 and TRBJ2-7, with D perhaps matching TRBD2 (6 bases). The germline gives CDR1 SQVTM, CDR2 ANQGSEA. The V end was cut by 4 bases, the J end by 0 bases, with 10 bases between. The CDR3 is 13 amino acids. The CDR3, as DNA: TGCAGCGTTGTGGGGGGTAGCTCCTACGAGCAGTACTTC. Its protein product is CSVVGGSSYEQYF.

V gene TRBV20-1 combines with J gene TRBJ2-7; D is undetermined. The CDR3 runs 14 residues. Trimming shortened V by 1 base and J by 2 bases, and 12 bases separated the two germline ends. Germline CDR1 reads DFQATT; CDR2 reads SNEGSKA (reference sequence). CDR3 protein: CSARVGYQTYEQYF. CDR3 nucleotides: TGCAGTGCTAGAGTGGGGTACCAGACCTACGAGCAGTACTTC.

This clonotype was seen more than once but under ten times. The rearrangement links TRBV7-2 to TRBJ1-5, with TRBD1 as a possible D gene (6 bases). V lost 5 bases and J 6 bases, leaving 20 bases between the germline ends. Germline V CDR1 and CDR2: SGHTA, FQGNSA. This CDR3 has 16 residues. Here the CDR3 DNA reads TGTGCCAGCAGCCCAGGGGCACTCCTAAGTGGTCAGCCCCAGCATTTT. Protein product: CASSPGALLSGQPQHF.

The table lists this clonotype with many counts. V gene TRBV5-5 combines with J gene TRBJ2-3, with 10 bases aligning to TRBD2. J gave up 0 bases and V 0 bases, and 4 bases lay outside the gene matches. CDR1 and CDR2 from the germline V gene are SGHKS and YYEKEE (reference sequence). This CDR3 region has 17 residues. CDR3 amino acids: CASSLVLLAGSTDTQYF. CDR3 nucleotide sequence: TGTGCCAGCAGCTTGGTCTTACTAGCGGGAAGCACAGATACGCAGTATTTT.

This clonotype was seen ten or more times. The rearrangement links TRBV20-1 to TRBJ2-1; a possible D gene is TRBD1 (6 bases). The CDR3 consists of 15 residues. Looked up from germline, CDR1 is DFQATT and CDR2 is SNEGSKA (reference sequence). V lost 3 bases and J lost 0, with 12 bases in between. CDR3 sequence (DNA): TGCAGTGCTAGGGGGGACACTTCCTCCTACAATGAGCAGTTCTTC. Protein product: CSARGDTSSYNEQFF.

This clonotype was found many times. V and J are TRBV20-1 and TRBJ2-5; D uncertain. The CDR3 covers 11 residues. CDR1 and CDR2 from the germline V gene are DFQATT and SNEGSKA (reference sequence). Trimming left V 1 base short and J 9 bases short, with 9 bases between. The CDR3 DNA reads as TGCAGTGCTAGAGTAGGGCCAGCCCAGTACTTC. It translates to CSARVGPAQYF.

CDR3 coding DNA: TGCAGTGCTACCAAAACAGGGGGGAATCAGCCCCAGCATTTT. Its translation: CSATKTGGNQPQHF. The chain combines TRBV20-1 with TRBJ1-5; 8 nucleotides match TRBD1. The CDR3 has 14 residues. Trimming removed 4 bases from V and 4 bases from J; junction bases left unmatched: 6. From germline, CDR1 is DFQATT and CDR2 SNEGSKA (reference sequence).

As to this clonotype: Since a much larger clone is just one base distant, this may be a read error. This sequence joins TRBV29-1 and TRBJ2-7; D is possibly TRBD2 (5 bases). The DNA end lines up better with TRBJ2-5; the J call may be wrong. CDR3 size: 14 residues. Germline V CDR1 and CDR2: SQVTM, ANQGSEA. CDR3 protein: CSVACGGPKATQYF. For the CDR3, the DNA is TGCAGCGTGGCTTGTGGAGGCCCCAAGGCGACCCAGTACTTC.

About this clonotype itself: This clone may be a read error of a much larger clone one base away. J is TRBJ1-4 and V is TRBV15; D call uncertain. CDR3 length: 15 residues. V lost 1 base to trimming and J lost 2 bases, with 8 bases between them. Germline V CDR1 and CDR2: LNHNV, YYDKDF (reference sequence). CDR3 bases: TGTGCCACCAGCAGAGCAGAGATGACTAATGAAAAACTGTTTTTT. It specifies CATSRAEMTNEKLFF.

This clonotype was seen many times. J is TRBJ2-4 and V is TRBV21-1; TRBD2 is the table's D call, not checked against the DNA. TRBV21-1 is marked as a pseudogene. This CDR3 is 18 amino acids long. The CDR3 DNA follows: TGTGCCAGCAGTAACTGGCGAGGGCCTACCTCGGCCAAAAACATTCAGTACTTC. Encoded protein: CASSNWRGPTSAKNIQYF.

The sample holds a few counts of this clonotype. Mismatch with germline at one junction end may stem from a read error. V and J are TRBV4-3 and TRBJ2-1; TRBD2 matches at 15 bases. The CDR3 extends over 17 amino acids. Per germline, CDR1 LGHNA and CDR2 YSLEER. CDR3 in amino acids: CASSQGGLAGGYNGQFF. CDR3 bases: TGCGCCAGCAGCCAAGGAGGACTAGCGGGGGGGTACAATGGGCAGTTCTTC.

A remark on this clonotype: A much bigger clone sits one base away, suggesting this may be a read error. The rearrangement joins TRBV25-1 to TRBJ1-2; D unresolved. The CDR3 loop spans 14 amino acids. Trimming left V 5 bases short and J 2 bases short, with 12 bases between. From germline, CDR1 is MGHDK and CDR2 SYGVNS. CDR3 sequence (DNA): TGTGCCAGCAGTAAATCATTAGACAACTATGGCTACACCTTC. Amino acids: CASSKSLDNYGYTF.